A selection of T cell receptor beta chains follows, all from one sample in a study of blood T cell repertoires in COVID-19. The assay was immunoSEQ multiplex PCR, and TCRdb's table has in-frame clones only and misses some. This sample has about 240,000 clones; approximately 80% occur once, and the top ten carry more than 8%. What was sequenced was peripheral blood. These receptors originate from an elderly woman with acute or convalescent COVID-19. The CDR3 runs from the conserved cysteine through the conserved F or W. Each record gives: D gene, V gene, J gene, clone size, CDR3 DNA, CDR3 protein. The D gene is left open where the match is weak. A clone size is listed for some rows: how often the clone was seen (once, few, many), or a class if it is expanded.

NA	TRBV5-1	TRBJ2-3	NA	TGCGCCAGCAGCTTGACAGGCTACACAGATACGCAGTATTTT	CASSLTGYTDTQYF
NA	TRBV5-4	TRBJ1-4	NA	TGTGCCAGCAGCTTGGGACTATCTAATGAAAAACTGTTTTTT	CASSLGLSNEKLFF
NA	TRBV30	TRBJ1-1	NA	TGTGCCTGGAGTTTCCCCGGAGTCGGAGAAGCTTTCTTT	CAWSFPGVGEAFF
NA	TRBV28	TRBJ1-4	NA	TGTGCCAGCAGTTTATATGGGCAGGGCTCTGAAAAACTGTTTTTT	CASSLYGQGSEKLFF
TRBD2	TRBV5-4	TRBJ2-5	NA	TGTGCCAGCAGCTCCCGGGTAGCGGGGAAACAAGAGACCCAGTACTTC	CASSSRVAGKQETQYF
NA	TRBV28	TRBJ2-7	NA	TGTGCCAGCAGTTTAGGTGGCAAAGTTTACGAGCAGTACTTC	CASSLGGKVYEQYF
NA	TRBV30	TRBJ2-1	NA	TGTGCCTGGAGTCCTGGGTGGGCCACAGACAATGAGCAGTTCTTC	CAWSPGWATDNEQFF
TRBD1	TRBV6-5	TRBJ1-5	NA	TGTGCCAGCTCCCCGACAGGGAATGGTCAGCCCCAGCATTTT	CASSPTGNGQPQHF
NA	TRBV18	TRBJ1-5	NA	TGTGCCAGCTCACCACCGACAGGGCCCCAGCATTTT	CASSPPTGPQHF
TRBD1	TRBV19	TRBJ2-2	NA	TGTGCCAGTAGTATTGACAGGGCAACCGGGGAGCTGTTTTTT	CASSIDRATGELFF
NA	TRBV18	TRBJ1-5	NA	TGTGCCAGCTCACCTAGCTCAGTTCGTAGCAATCAGCCCCAGCATTTT	CASSPSSVRSNQPQHF
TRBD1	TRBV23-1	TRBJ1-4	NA	TGCGCCAGCAGTCAAATCTCCTCGGACAGGGGGCGCATTTGGCGCAAAAAACTGTTTTTT	CASSQISSDRGRIWRKKLFF
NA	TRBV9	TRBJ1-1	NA	TGTGCCAGCAGCGCCTCAACGGGGGTGGGGACTGAAGCTTTCTTT	CASSASTGVGTEAFF
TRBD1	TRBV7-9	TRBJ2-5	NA	TGTGCCAGCAGCCAAACAGAGGGGGCTAAAGGGACCCAGTACTTC	CASSQTEGAKGTQYF
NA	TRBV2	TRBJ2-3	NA	TGTGCCAGCAGCCGGGATTTCACAGATACGCAGTATTTT	CASSRDFTDTQYF
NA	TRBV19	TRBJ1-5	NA	TGTGCCACTTTAGACCGGGTCGGACAGCCCCAGCATTTT	CATLDRVGQPQHF
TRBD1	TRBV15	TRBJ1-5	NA	TGTGCCACCAGCCACGGGCAGGGGGCCTATCAGCCCCAGCATTTT	CATSHGQGAYQPQHF
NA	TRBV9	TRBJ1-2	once	TGTGCCAGCACCCTAGGGTCAGGGCGGGGGTATGGCTACACCTTC	CASTLGSGRGYGYTF
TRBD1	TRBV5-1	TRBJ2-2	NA	TGCGCCAGCACCTCAGGGGGCCCCGGGGAGCTGTTTTTT	CASTSGGPGELFF
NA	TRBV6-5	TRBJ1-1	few	TGTGCCAGCAGTTACTCGCACATGAACACTGAAGCTTTCTTT	CASSYSHMNTEAFF
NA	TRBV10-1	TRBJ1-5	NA	TGCGCCAGCCGGCGGTTTTTACAGGGAACGACGCAGCCCCAGCATTTT	CASRRFLQGTTQPQHF
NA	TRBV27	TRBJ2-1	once	TGTGCCAGCAGTGCCCCTCGCGGGGGCCTATCCTACAATGAGCAGTTCTTC	CASSAPRGGLSYNEQFF
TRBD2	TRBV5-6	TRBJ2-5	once	TGTGCCAGCAGCTTGGGGACTAGCGGGGGGGCGGAGACCCAGTACTTC	CASSLGTSGGAETQYF
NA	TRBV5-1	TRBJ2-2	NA	TGCGCCAGCAGCTTGGCAGGGGAGCGCACCGGGGAGCTGTTTTTT	CASSLAGERTGELFF
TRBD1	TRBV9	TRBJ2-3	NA	TGTGCCAGCAGCGTAGGAAATATGGGCGGCAGGGGGCTGGTAGATACGCAGTATTTT	CASSVGNMGGRGLVDTQYF
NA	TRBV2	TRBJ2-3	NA	TGTGCCAGCAGTGAAGCTACGGGCACAGATACGCAGTATTTT	CASSEATGTDTQYF
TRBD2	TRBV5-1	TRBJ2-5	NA	TGCGCCAGCAGCTCGGATGTCAGCCCGCTAGCGGGGGACCCCCCGTACTTC	CASSSDVSPLAGDPPYF
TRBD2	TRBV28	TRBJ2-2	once	TGTGCCAGCAGTTTATTGAGCGGGGGGAACACCGGGGAGCTGTTTTTT	CASSLLSGGNTGELFF
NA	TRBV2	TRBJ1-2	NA	TGTGCCAGCAGTCCAAAACCCGGGACTACCTATGGCTACACCTTC	CASSPKPGTTYGYTF
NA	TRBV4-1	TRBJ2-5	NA	TGCGCCAGCAGCCAAGGTCCCCCCCGGGGTACCCAAGAGACCCAGTACTTC	CASSQGPPRGTQETQYF
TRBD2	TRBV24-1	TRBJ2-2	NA	TGTGCCACCAGGGGGAGAGTGAGTAGCGGGGTGAACACCGGGGAGCTGTTTTTT	CATRGRVSSGVNTGELFF
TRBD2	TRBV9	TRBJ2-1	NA	TGTGCCAGCAGCGTACGTGGAACGGGGGGGACCAATGAGCAGTTCTTC	CASSVRGTGGTNEQFF
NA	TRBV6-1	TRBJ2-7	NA	TGTGCCAGCAGTGAATTTGGTAGCGAGACCTACGAGCAGTACTTC	CASSEFGSETYEQYF
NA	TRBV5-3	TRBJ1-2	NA	TGTGCCAGAAGCTTGGACAGGAACTATGGCTACACCTTC	CARSLDRNYGYTF
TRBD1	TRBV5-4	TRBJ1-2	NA	TGTGCCAGCAGTGCCGGGACAGGGTATGGCTACACCTTC	CASSAGTGYGYTF
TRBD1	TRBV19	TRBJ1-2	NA	TGTGCCAGTACCCTAGACAGGGGGCGAAAATATGGCTACACCTTC	CASTLDRGRKYGYTF
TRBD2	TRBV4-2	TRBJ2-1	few	TGTGCCAGCAGCCTGGGCACCGGGACTAGCGGGGGGGCCCGGAATGAGCAGTTCTTC	CASSLGTGTSGGARNEQFF
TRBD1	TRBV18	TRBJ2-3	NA	TGTGCCAGCTCACCACCGACAGGGCCAGATACGCAGTATTTT	CASSPPTGPDTQYF
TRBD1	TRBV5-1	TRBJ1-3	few	TGCGCCAGCAGCTCCAGGGGGGATGGAAACACCATATATTTT	CASSSRGDGNTIYF
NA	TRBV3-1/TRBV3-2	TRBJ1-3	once	TGTGCCAGCAGCCAATGGGGGGGCGGCTCCTCTGGAAACACCATATATTTT	CASSQWGGGSSGNTIYF
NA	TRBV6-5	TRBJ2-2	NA	TGTGCCAGCACGGGGGTAATGAACACCGGGGAGCTGTTTTTT	CASTGVMNTGELFF
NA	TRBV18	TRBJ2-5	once	TGTGCCAGCTTCGGGACAACCTTGGAGACCCAGTACTTC	CASFGTTLETQYF
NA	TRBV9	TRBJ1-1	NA	TGTGCCAGCAGCGGTAGGGGGGGTACAGGCACTGAAGCTTTCTTT	CASSGRGGTGTEAFF
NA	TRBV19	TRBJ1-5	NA	TGTGCCAGTAGTAGGGGCCTAATGAACAATCAGCCCCAGCATTTT	CASSRGLMNNQPQHF
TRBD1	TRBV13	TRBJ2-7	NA	TGTGCCAGCAGCTTACTTTTTGCAGGGGGCGCAACGATAGAGCAGTACTTC	CASSLLFAGGATIEQYF
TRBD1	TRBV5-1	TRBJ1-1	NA	TGCGCCAGCAGCACACAGGGGACCAACACTGAAGCTTTCTTT	CASSTQGTNTEAFF
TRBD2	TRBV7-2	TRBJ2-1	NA	TGTGCCAGCAGCTTAATCCGTGCTAGCGGGACCCGCAATGAGCAGTTCTTC	CASSLIRASGTRNEQFF
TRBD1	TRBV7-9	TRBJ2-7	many	TGTGCCAGCAGCTTAGCGGAAGACAGGGGGCGCGAGCAGTACTTC	CASSLAEDRGREQYF
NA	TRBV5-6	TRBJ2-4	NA	TGTGCCAGCAGCTTAAGGCAGGGAGGAACCAAAAACATTCAGTACTTC	CASSLRQGGTKNIQYF
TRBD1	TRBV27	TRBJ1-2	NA	TGTGCCAGCAGTCGCCAGCTAGTGACAGGGGGTTTTTACAGTGGCTACACCTTC	CASSRQLVTGGFYSGYTF
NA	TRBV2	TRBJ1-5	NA	TGTGCCAGCAGTGATTACCTTTCGGGCAATCAGCCCCAGCATTTT	CASSDYLSGNQPQHF
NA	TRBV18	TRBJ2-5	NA	TGTGCCAGCTCACCGCTCGGGCTAGCCTTAAAAGAGACCCAGTACTTC	CASSPLGLALKETQYF
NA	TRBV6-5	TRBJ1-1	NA	TGTGCCAGCAGGCGTAAGAACACTGAAGCTTTCTTT	CASRRKNTEAFF
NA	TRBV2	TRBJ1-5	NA	TGTGCCAGCAGTGAAGCGGCGGGAGATCAGCCCCAGCATTTT	CASSEAAGDQPQHF
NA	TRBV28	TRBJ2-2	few	TGTGCCAGCACAGCCCCCTCGGCAGATACTAAGGAGCTGTTTTTT	CASTAPSADTKELFF
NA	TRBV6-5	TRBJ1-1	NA	TGTGCCAGCCGGACAGCTAACACTGAAGCTTTCTTT	CASRTANTEAFF
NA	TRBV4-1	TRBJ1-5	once	TGCGCCAGCAGCCAAGATTGGACACGAACATATAGCAATCAGCCCCAGCATTTT	CASSQDWTRTYSNQPQHF
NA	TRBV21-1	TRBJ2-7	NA	TGTGCCAGCAGCGGGGGTCCGGGACAGGGGCGCTACGAGCAGTACTTC	CASSGGPGQGRYEQYF
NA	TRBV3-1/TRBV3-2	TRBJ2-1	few	TGTGCCAGCAGCCAAGGCGTTTTAAATGAGCAGTTCTTC	CASSQGVLNEQFF
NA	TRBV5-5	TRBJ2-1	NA	NA	CASSLTFGGSSYNEQFF